One and the same sample provided the 8 T cell receptor beta chains below, sequenced in a study of tumor and adjacent non-tumor tissue in lung cancer. Three rounds of nested PCR, following a modified ARM-PCR protocol, produced the TCRbeta library. MiXCR, applied by TCRdb to the multiplex PCR reads, yields one record per CDR3 protein. The sample holds roughly 82,000 distinct CDR3 sequences, roughly three quarters seen once. The template was RNA from unsorted bulk tissue. More than 3 cm separated this lung sample from the edge of the tumor. Sequencing input: distant non-tumor lung tissue. The receptors here all came from a woman in her 50s with non-small cell lung cancer.

This clonotype showed up just a few times. One end of the junction does not line up with germline, which may come from a read error. This chain links TRBV18 with TRBJ2-2; perhaps D is TRBD1 or TRBD2 (5 bases each). The CDR3 sequence is 15 residues long. CDR1 and CDR2 (germline): KGHSH, LQKENI. The CDR3 coding sequence is TGTGCTAGCTCACCACCGGGGCCATACACCGGGGAGCTGTTTTTT. Encoded protein: CASSPPGPYTGELFF. The variable domain in full, with the rest retrieved from reference TRBV18 and TRBJ2-2, is NAGVMQNPRHLVRRRGQEARLRCSPMKGHSHVYWYRQLPEEGLKFMVYLQKENIIDESGMPKERFSAEFPKEGPSILRIQQVVRGDSAAYFCASSPPGPYTGELFFGEGSRLTVL.

Worth noting for this clonotype: This CDR3 fails to terminate in the conserved phenylalanine or tryptophan, so it likely reflects a read error. V usage is TRBV28 and J usage is TRBJ1-5, with D perhaps matching TRBD1 (5 bases). Germline V gene sequence: CDR1 MDHEN, CDR2 SYDVKM. The germline V and J ends were trimmed by 7 bases and 4 bases, with 17 bases remaining between them. This CDR3 contains 15 residues. CDR3 DNA: TGTGCCAGCACCGAAAGCTGGCAGGGTAATCAGCCCCAGCATTCT. Protein: CASTESWQGNQPQHS.

V and J are TRBV4-2 and TRBJ2-3; D may be TRBD1 or TRBD2 (5 bases each). Trimming left V 5 bases short and J 8 bases short, with 23 bases between. Per germline, CDR1 LGHNA and CDR2 YNFKEQ. CDR3 length: 16 amino acids. CDR3 amino acids: CASSKGTGTTTFTQYF. The CDR3 DNA reads as TGTGCCAGCAGCAAGGGGACCGGGACCACCACATTTACGCAGTATTTT.

This chain uses TRBV28 with TRBJ2-7; 11 bases align to TRBD2. The CDR3 has 16 residues. Germline assignment: CDR1 MDHEN and CDR2 SYDVKM. Trimming at V came to 6 bases and at J to 5 bases, leaving 12 bases not matched to a gene. The CDR3 DNA is TGTGCCAGCAGATCCTCTCTAGCGGGAGGAGTCAACGAGCAGTACTTC. Amino acid sequence: CASRSSLAGGVNEQYF.

Regarding this clonotype: Being one base from a much bigger clone, this may be a read error. The chain combines TRBV7-2 with TRBJ2-1, with 9 bases fitting TRBD2. The CDR3 is 18 residues long. The germline V gene encodes CDR1 SGHTA and CDR2 FQGNSA. DNA for the CDR3: TGTGCCAGCAGCTTAAGGGGCCTAGCGGGGTCTTCCTACAATGTGCAGTTCTTC. Translating it yields CASSLRGLAGSSYNVQFF.

The chain joins TRBV30 to TRBJ2-7; D gene ambiguous. Per the germline V gene, CDR1 is GTSNPN and CDR2 is SVGIG (reference sequence). This CDR3 region has 15 residues. The CDR3 loop reads CALSVTGRVSYEQYV. Written as DNA, the CDR3 is TGTGCCTTGAGTGTAACCGGACGGGTAAGCTACGAGCAGTACGTC.

Remarks on this clonotype: One end of the junction is discordant with germline, which a read error may explain. Here the CDR3 DNA reads TGTGCTAGCAGCCATGCAGTAGAGGCGGTCCCCTACGGGCAGTGCTTC. It encodes CASSHAVEAVPYGQCF. The chain combines TRBV4-2 with TRBJ2-7, with D unclear. The length of the CDR3 is 16 residues. Germline V gene sequence: CDR1 LGHNA, CDR2 YNFKEQ.

This clonotype appeared once. The chain employs TRBV12-3 or TRBV12-4 and TRBJ2-7; weak D call: TRBD1 (5 bases). V was trimmed by 6 bases and J by 2 bases, leaving 17 bases between them. The CDR3 totals 15 residues. The CDR3 bases are TGTGCCAGCAGCCAGGGTCAGGCCGCCACCTACGAGCAGTACTTC. It translates to CASSQGQAATYEQYF.